The sequence of this T cell receptor beta chain was determined in a study of blood T cell repertoires in COVID-19. Across the study: Researchers got acute and convalescent COVID-19 samples from the United States, Italy and Spain. In each case, the material was cDNA or gDNA derived from T cells, B-cell-depleted T cells, or PBMCs.

Original processing methods: Amplified reference gene primers provided the basis for estimating nucleated cell counts. TCRdb's copy holds only in-frame clones and misses some; the assay was immunoSEQ multiplex PCR. That table supplies the V and J calls and clone size; D and trimming were determined from the DNA. The data hold some 150,000 clones, with more than 80% observed a single time. Sequenced sample: peripheral blood. The source of this sequence is a man in his 70s with acute or convalescent COVID-19.

The CDR3 DNA is TGTGCCAGCAGTTACGGTTGGGGGGAAATGAACACTGAAGCTTTCTTT. Translation gives CASSYGWGEMNTEAFF. V usage is TRBV6-6 and J usage is TRBJ1-1, with D possibly being TRBD1 (5 bases). Germline CDR1 is MNHNY and CDR2 is SVGAGI (reference sequence). CDR3 size: 16 residues. The ends were cut back, 2 bases at V and 0 bases at J, with 13 bases in the middle.